This T cell receptor (beta chain) was documented in a study of blood T cell repertoires in COVID-19. About the study: From the United States, Italy and Spain came samples of acute and convalescent COVID-19. The cDNA or gDNA used as material had been derived from T cells, B-cell-depleted T cells, or PBMCs.

Measured with immunoSEQ multiplex PCR; TCRdb has only the in-frame clones, and not every one. The sample contains about 110,000 clones, 76% of which appear only once. Germline V gene lookup returns CDR1 LNHDA and CDR2 SQIVND (reference sequence). With 3 bases removed from V and 0 bases from J, the gap between germline ends came to 11 bases. This CDR3 comprises 15 residues. The receptor was derived from an elderly woman with acute or convalescent COVID-19. The V call is TRBV19, the J call TRBJ1-1, with unresolved D. The sample was peripheral blood. Here the CDR3 DNA reads TGTGCCAGTAGTATCTCCCCCAGTTTGAACACTGAAGCTTTCTTT. As protein: CASSISPSLNTEAFF.